The rows below give T cell receptor beta chains drawn from one sample of a study of T cells expressing NK-cell markers. TCRdb reprocessed the 5' RACE reads, with one entry per CDR3 protein and no DNA. The sample includes 500,000 or so distinct CDR3 sequences. The sample comprised blood T cells: a sorted CD56 or NKG2C T cell subset, CD4+ or CD8+ T cells, or bulk PBMC T cells (not recorded which). The receptors originated from a man in his late teens or twenties in good health. Both conserved end residues are part of each CDR3.

TRBV12-3/TRBV12-4	TRBJ2-1	CASSPPLVEQFF
TRBV9	TRBJ2-1	CASSGSGRDYNEQFF
TRBV12-3/TRBV12-4	TRBJ1-5	CASSLPGQSRGPQHF
TRBV12-3/TRBV12-4	TRBJ2-4	CASTLDRNLAKNIQYF
TRBV7-6	TRBJ2-1	CASSQGLAGVPGENEQFF
TRBV12-3/TRBV12-4	TRBJ2-5	CASRPTSGQETQYF
TRBV12-3/TRBV12-4	TRBJ1-5	CASSLRVTGGGLSNQPQHF
TRBV24-1	TRBJ2-3	CATSDFAGSGGTQYF
TRBV5-5	TRBJ1-1	CASSLGTGQTLRGTEAFF
TRBV12-3/TRBV12-4	TRBJ2-1	CASSLLAGNKQFF
TRBV6-2/TRBV6-3	TRBJ2-7	CASRNMRREYF
TRBV29-1	TRBJ2-7	CSVAPSSGPYEQYF
TRBV6-2/TRBV6-3	TRBJ2-1	CASSYSPTNLGEQFF
TRBV7-2	TRBJ2-1	CASSPPGQGKDEQFF
TRBV28	TRBJ2-7	CASSITGTGDYEQYF
TRBV5-1	TRBJ2-3	CASSSRLIGAGVTDTQYF
TRBV5-1	TRBJ2-5	CASSSPWRESQETQYF
TRBV24-1	TRBJ1-1	CATSEQGRTEAFF
TRBV9	TRBJ2-3	CASSVFGATDTQYF
TRBV29-1	TRBJ2-2	CSVGRATGELFF
TRBV5-1	TRBJ2-1	CASRAGTTDNEQFF
TRBV7-2	TRBJ1-5	CASSLVGTGGQPQHF